Listed below are T cell receptor beta chains from one sample, sequenced in a study of regulatory T cells in long-lasting Graves disease. TCRdb processed the multiplex PCR reads anew with MiXCR; each CDR3 protein has one entry. Here the sample spans 400,000 to 500,000 distinct CDR3 sequences, less than 15% being singletons. This same sample was also part of a study on T cells in Graves' hyperthyroidism and ophthalmopathy.

The source material was peripheral blood mononuclear cells (PBMCs), sampled at new diagnosis, from a patient treated with antithyroid drugs. The receptors come from a woman aged 45-59 years with Graves disease. Both conserved end residues are part of each CDR3. The D gene is left open where the match is weak. Where a row states a size, it is once, few, many or the class of an expanded clone; other rows omit it.

>TRBV12-3/TRBV12-4|NA|TRBJ2-7|many
TGTGCCAGCAGTTTCTTTTGGACAGGGGCTAGCGGGGACCCTTACGAGCAGTACTTC
CASSFFWTGASGDPYEQYF
>TRBV13|TRBD1|TRBJ1-3|many
TGTGCCAGCAGCCGAACAGGGGAGCGAAACACCATATATTTT
CASSRTGERNTIYF
>TRBV18|TRBD1|TRBJ2-5|few
TGTGCCAGCTCACGAACAGGGGCCGTAGAGACCCAGTACTTC
CASSRTGAVETQYF
>TRBV3-1|TRBD1|TRBJ1-1|many
TGTGCCAGCAGCCAAGATCTGGACAGGGGATCAACTGAAGCTTTCTTT
CASSQDLDRGSTEAFF
>TRBV12-3/TRBV12-4|TRBD2|TRBJ2-3|many
TGTGCCAGCAGTCCACGACTAGCGGGAGCCCTAGATACGCAGTATTTT
CASSPRLAGALDTQYF
>TRBV30|NA|TRBJ2-3|NA
TGTGCCTCAGGACAGGGCACGACTAGCAGGACAGATACGCAGTATTTT
CASGQGTTSRTDTQYF
>TRBV29-1|NA|TRBJ1-1|many
TGCAGCGTCCGGGACTTGAACACTGAAGCTTTCTTT
CSVRDLNTEAFF
>TRBV7-9|TRBD2|TRBJ2-3|many
TGTGCCAGCAGCTCCTACGGGGAGCGGGACACAGATACGCAGTATTTT
CASSSYGERDTDTQYF
>TRBV5-1|TRBD2|TRBJ2-1|few
TGCGCCAGCAGCTCCGGACTAGCGGGAGACTTCATCAATGAGCAGTTCTTC
CASSSGLAGDFINEQFF
>TRBV5-1|NA|TRBJ1-2|few
TGCGCCAGCAGCCCGGAGCGGGGGGCCTATGGCTACACCTTC
CASSPERGAYGYTF
>TRBV6-1|TRBD1|TRBJ1-5|NA
TGTGCCAGCAGTCCGACAGGGAGAAGCAATCAGCCCCAGCATTTT
CASSPTGRSNQPQHF
>TRBV27|NA|TRBJ2-3|many
TGTGCCAGCAGTTTAAACACTCCCACAAGTGGGAGGAGGACAGATACGCAGTATTTT
CASSLNTPTSGRRTDTQYF
>TRBV4-1|TRBD2|TRBJ2-5|NA
TGCGCCAGCAGCCAAGTTATAGCGGGAGGTCGCTGGGAGACCCAGTACTTC
CASSQVIAGGRWETQYF
>TRBV28|NA|TRBJ1-5|many
TGTGCCAGCAGTTTAGGTTCTGAGGGTAGCAATCAGCCCCAGCATTTT
CASSLGSEGSNQPQHF
>TRBV19|TRBD1|TRBJ2-5|many
TGTGCCAGTAGTAAGCAGCAGGGGGCTGGAGAGACCCAGTACTTC
CASSKQQGAGETQYF
>TRBV3-1|NA|TRBJ2-2|many
TGTGCCAGCAGCCAACCGGACGAGAACACCGGGGAGCTGTTTTTT
CASSQPDENTGELFF